This T cell receptor (beta chain) was recovered during a study of Graves' ophthalmopathy and Graves' hyperthyroidism. Using RNA transcripts, the TCR beta CDR3 regions were amplified. HTBI-primed first-round RT-PCR preceded second-round multiplex PCR. TCRdb itself ran the multiplex PCR reads through MiXCR, one entry per CDR3 protein. This table holds about 400,000 distinct CDR3 sequences, 21% found once. The CDR3 runs 12 residues. Trimming removed 3 bases at V and 8 bases at J, with 9 bases between. Germline V lookup: CDR1 KGHDR, CDR2 SFDVKD. Sequencing input: peripheral blood. This receptor was obtained from a woman aged 18-29 years with stable Graves' hyperthyroidism. The V gene is TRBV24-1, the J gene TRBJ1-2; D unresolved. The CDR3 DNA reads TGTGCCACCAGTGATCCTACTAGAGGCTACACCTTC. Translation: CATSDPTRGYTF.